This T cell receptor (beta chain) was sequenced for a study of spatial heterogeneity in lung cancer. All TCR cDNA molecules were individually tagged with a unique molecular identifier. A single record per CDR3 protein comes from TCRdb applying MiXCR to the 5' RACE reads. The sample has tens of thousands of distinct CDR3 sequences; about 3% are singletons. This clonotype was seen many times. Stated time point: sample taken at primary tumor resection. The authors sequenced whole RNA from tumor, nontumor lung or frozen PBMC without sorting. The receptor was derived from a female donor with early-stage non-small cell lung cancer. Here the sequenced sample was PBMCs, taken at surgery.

CDR3 nucleotide sequence: TGTGCCAGCAGCTTCGGCTCAAGCGCTAGCTCCTACGAGCAGTACTTC. It translates to CASSFGSSASSYEQYF. The chain uses TRBV7-8 and TRBJ2-7, with D unclear. V lost 3 bases and J 0 bases, leaving 15 bases between the germline ends. The CDR3 runs to 16 residues. The germline CDR1 and CDR2 sequences are SGHVS and FQNEAQ. The complete variable domain, with remaining parts taken from reference TRBV7-8 and TRBJ2-7, reads GAGVSQSPRYKVAKRGQDVALRCDPISGHVSLFWYQQALGQGPEFLTYFQNEAQLDKSGLPSDRFFAERPEGSVSTLKIQRTQQEDSAVYLCASSFGSSASSYEQYFGPGTRLTVT.